The rows below give T cell receptor beta chains drawn from one sample of a study of cytomegalovirus exposure and HLA in healthy donors. The table came from immunoSEQ multiplex PCR; TCRdb's copy has only in-frame clones and leaves some out. The sample has about 140,000 clones; around 90% are singletons. Sample: PBMCs. All receptors come from a woman between 18 and 29 years old in good health and CMV-seropositive. The CDR3 runs from the conserved cysteine through the conserved F or W. D genes are given only for firm matches. Clone size, where shown, is once, few, many, or a class for clones that have expanded.

j_gene: TRBJ1-2
v_gene: TRBV6-1
abundance: NA
d_gene: NA
CDR3nt: TGTGCCAGCTCTGCGGAGGGGGGGAACTTCTATGGCTACACCTTC
CDR3aa: CASSAEGGNFYGYTF

j_gene: TRBJ2-2
v_gene: TRBV2
abundance: NA
d_gene: NA
CDR3nt: TGTGCCAGCAGCCCGGACTCACAGAACACCGGGGAGCTGTTTTTT
CDR3aa: CASSPDSQNTGELFF

j_gene: TRBJ2-7
v_gene: TRBV6-5
abundance: NA
d_gene: TRBD1
CDR3nt: TGTGCCAGCCGGGGTTCCGGGGACAGCTCCTACGAGCAGTACTTC
CDR3aa: CASRGSGDSSYEQYF

j_gene: TRBJ1-1
v_gene: TRBV10-1
abundance: NA
d_gene: TRBD1
CDR3nt: TGCGCCAGCAGTGGTCCGGGACAGGGGGACACTGAAGCTTTCTTT
CDR3aa: CASSGPGQGDTEAFF

j_gene: TRBJ2-5
v_gene: TRBV6-6
abundance: NA
d_gene: NA
CDR3nt: TGTGCCAGCAGTTACTCCGGTGAGACCCAGTACTTC
CDR3aa: CASSYSGETQYF

j_gene: TRBJ2-7
v_gene: TRBV27
abundance: NA
d_gene: TRBD2
CDR3nt: TGTGCCGTGGGAGGGCATAAGTACGAGCAGTACTTC
CDR3aa: CAVGGHKYEQYF

j_gene: TRBJ2-1
v_gene: TRBV5-1
abundance: NA
d_gene: TRBD2
CDR3nt: TGCGCCAGCAGCCGTCGGACTAGCGGGGCGAATGAGCAGTTCTTC
CDR3aa: CASSRRTSGANEQFF

j_gene: TRBJ1-2
v_gene: TRBV13
abundance: NA
d_gene: TRBD1
CDR3nt: TGTGCCAGCAGCCCGACCGACAGGGCCGGTTATGGCTACACCTTC
CDR3aa: CASSPTDRAGYGYTF

j_gene: TRBJ1-3
v_gene: TRBV6-5
abundance: NA
d_gene: NA
CDR3nt: TGTGCCAGCAGTTACAAGTGGGGGGGCTCTGGAAACACCATATATTTT
CDR3aa: CASSYKWGGSGNTIYF

j_gene: TRBJ2-1
v_gene: TRBV30
abundance: NA
d_gene: TRBD2
CDR3nt: TGTGCCTGCTTTAGCGGGAGTTGGTACAATGAGCAGTTCTTC
CDR3aa: CACFSGSWYNEQFF

j_gene: TRBJ1-1
v_gene: TRBV2
abundance: NA
d_gene: TRBD1
CDR3nt: TGTGCCAGCAGACCCGGGACAGGGAACACTGAAGCTTTCTTT
CDR3aa: CASRPGTGNTEAFF

j_gene: TRBJ2-1
v_gene: TRBV5-4
abundance: NA
d_gene: TRBD2
CDR3nt: TGTGCCAGCAGCTCTAGCGGGGGGCTCTCCTACAATGAGCAGTTCTTC
CDR3aa: CASSSSGGLSYNEQFF

j_gene: TRBJ1-4
v_gene: TRBV15
abundance: NA
d_gene: NA
CDR3nt: TGTGCCACCAGCAGAGGTTGGTTGGGGGCGGTTGGTGAAAAACTGTTTTTT
CDR3aa: CATSRGWLGAVGEKLFF

j_gene: TRBJ2-5
v_gene: TRBV29-1
abundance: NA
d_gene: NA
CDR3nt: TGCAGCGTTGGACAGAACCAAGAGACCCAGTACTTC
CDR3aa: CSVGQNQETQYF

j_gene: TRBJ1-1
v_gene: TRBV2
abundance: many
d_gene: TRBD1
CDR3nt: TGTGCCAGCAGGGGGACAGGGGGCGGCACTGAAGCTTTCTTT
CDR3aa: CASRGTGGGTEAFF

j_gene: TRBJ2-4
v_gene: TRBV4-1
abundance: NA
d_gene: TRBD1
CDR3nt: TGCGCCAGCAGCCAAGTTGCGATACAGGGGAAGACCAAAAACATTCAGTACTTC
CDR3aa: CASSQVAIQGKTKNIQYF

j_gene: TRBJ2-1
v_gene: TRBV5-4
abundance: NA
d_gene: NA
CDR3nt: TGTGCCAGCAGCTTGTTGCAGGGGTTTAGCTCCTACAATGAGCAGTTCTTC
CDR3aa: CASSLLQGFSSYNEQFF

j_gene: TRBJ2-1
v_gene: TRBV6-6
abundance: NA
d_gene: NA
CDR3nt: TGTGCCAGCAGCCACGGAGGGAATGAGCAGTTCTTC
CDR3aa: CASSHGGNEQFF